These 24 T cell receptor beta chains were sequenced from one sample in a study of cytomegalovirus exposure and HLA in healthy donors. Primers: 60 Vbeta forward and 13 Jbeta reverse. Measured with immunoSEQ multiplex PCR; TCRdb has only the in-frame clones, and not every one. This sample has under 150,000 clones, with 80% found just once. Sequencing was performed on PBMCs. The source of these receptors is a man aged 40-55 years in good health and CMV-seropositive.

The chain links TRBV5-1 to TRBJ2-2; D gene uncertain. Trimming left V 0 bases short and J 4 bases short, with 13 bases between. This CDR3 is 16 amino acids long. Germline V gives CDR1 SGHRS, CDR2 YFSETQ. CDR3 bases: TGCGCCAGCAGCTTGGGACACGTAGGTAGCACCGGGGAGCTGTTTTTT. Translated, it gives CASSLGHVGSTGELFF. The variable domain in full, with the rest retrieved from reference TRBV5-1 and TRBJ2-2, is KAGVTQTPRYLIKTRGQQVTLSCSPISGHRSVSWYQQTPGQGLQFLFEYFSETQRNKGNFPGRFSGRQFSNSRSEMNVSTLELGDSALYLCASSLGHVGSTGELFFGEGSRLTVL.

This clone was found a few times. DNA of the CDR3: TGTGCCAGCAGTCCTAGTAGGACAGGGACCCACCACGAGCAGTACTTC. The encoded protein is CASSPSRTGTHHEQYF. The chain couples TRBV4-2 to TRBJ2-7; 8 bases align to TRBD1. The J segment lost 5 bases and the V segment lost 6 bases, leaving 15 bases of the junction unmatched. Germline V gene sequence: CDR1 LGHNA, CDR2 YNFKEQ. The CDR3 loop spans 16 amino acids.

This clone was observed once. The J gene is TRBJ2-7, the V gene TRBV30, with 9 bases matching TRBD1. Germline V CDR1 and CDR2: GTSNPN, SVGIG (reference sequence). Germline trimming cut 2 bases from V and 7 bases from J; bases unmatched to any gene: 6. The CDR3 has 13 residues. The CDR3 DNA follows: TGTGCCTGGAGTCTACAGGGGGCAGGTGAGCAGTACTTC. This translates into CAWSLQGAGEQYF.

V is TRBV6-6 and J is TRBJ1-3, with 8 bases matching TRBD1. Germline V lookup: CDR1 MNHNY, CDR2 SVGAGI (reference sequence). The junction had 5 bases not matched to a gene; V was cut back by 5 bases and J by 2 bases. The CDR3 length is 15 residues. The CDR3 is CASSRRQGTGNTIYF. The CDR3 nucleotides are TGTGCCAGCAGTAGAAGACAGGGGACTGGAAACACCATATATTTT.

In DNA, the CDR3 is TGTGCCAGCAGCCCAGCCTACAGGGGGCGGCCCTCAGAGGTGACTGGGGCCAACGTCCTGACTTTC. Protein product: CASSPAYRGRPSEVTGANVLTF. The chain joins TRBV7-8 to TRBJ2-6, with TRBD1 matching 9 bases. From germline, CDR1 is SGHVS and CDR2 FQNEAQ. The V gene end was trimmed by 5 bases and the J gene end by 2 bases; junction bases not matched to a gene: 22. The CDR3 loop spans 22 amino acids.

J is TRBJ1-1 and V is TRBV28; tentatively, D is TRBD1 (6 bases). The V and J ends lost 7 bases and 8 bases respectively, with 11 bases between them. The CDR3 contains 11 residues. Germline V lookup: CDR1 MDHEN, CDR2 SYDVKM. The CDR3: CASTAGTEAFF. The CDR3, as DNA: TGTGCCAGCACCGCCGGGACAGAAGCTTTCTTT.

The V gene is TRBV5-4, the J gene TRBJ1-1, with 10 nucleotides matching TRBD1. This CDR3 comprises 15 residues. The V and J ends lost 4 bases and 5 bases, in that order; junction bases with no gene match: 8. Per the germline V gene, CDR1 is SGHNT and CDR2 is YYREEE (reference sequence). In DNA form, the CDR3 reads TGTGCCAGCAGCCCGACAGGGGGCCGTCTGACTGAAGCTTTCTTT. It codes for CASSPTGGRLTEAFF.

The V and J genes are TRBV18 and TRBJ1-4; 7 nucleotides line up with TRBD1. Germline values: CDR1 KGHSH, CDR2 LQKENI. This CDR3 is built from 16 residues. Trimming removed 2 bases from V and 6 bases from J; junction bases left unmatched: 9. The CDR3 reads CASSPRPDRRDEKLFF. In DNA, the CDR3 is TGTGCCAGCTCACCAAGACCGGACAGGAGAGATGAAAAACTGTTTTTT.

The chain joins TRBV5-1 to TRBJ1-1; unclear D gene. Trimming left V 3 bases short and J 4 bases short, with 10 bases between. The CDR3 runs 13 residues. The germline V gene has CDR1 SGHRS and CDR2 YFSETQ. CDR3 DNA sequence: TGCGCCAGCAGCTCGGGGAAGGTCACTGAAGCTTTCTTT. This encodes CASSSGKVTEAFF.

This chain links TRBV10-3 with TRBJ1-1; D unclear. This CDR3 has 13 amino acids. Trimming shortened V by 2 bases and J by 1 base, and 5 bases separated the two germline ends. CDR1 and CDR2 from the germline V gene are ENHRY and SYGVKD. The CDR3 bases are TGTGCCATCAGTGAGAGAGGGAACACTGAAGCTTTCTTT. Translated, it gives CAISERGNTEAFF.

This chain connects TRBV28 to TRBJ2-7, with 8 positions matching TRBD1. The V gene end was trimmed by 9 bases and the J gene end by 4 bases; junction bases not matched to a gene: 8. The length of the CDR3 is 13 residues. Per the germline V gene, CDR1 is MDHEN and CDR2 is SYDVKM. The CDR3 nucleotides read TGTGCCAGTCTACAGGGGGGCCTTTACGAGCAGTACTTC. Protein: CASLQGGLYEQYF.

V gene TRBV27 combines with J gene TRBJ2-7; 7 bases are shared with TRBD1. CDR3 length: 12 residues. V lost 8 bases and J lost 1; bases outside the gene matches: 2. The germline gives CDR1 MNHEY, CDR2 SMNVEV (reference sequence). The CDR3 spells CASGTASYEQYF. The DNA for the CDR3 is TGTGCCAGCGGGACAGCATCCTACGAGCAGTACTTC.

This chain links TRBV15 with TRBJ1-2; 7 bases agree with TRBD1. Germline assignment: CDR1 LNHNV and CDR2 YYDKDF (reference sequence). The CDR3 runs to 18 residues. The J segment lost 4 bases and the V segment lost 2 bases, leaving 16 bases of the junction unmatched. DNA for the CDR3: TGTGCCACCAGCAGACCCATGGGAAGGAGGGGGCGCGGCTATGGCTACACCTTC. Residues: CATSRPMGRRGRGYGYTF.

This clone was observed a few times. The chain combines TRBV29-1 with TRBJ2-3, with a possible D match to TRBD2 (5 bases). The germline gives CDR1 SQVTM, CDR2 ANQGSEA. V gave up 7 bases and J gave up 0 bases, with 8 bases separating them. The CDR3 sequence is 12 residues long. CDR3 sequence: CSASGSTDTQYF. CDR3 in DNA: TGCAGCGCCTCGGGGAGCACAGATACGCAGTATTTT.

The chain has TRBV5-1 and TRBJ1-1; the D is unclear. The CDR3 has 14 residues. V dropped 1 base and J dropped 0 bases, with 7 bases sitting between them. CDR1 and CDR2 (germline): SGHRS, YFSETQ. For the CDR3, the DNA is TGCGCCAGCAGCTTGAGTAGCATGAACACTGAAGCTTTCTTT. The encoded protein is CASSLSSMNTEAFF.

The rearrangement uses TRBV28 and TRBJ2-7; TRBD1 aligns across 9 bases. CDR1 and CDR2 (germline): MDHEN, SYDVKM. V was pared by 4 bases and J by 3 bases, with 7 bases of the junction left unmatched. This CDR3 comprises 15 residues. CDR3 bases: TGTGCCAGCAGTTACACGGGGACAGGGAACTACGAGCAGTACTTC. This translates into CASSYTGTGNYEQYF.

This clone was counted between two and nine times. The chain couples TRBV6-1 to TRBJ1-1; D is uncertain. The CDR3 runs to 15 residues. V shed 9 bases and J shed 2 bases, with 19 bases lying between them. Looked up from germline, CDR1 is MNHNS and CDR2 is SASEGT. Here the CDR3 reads CASSKSSMLNTEAFF. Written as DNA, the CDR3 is TGTGCCAGTTCGAAATCGAGTATGCTAAACACTGAAGCTTTCTTT.

Here the CDR3 reads CASITAFHYGYTF. CDR3 coding DNA: TGTGCCAGCATTACAGCCTTCCACTATGGCTACACCTTC. The chain recombines TRBV6-6 with TRBJ1-2; the D is unclear. The CDR3 spans 13 residues. Germline V gene sequence: CDR1 MNHNY, CDR2 SVGAGI (reference sequence). V was pared by 7 bases and J by 3 bases, with 12 bases between.

The CDR3 bases are TGTGCCTGGAGTGTCAGAACTAGCGGCCCGAACACCGGGGAGCTGTTTTTT. Its protein product is CAWSVRTSGPNTGELFF. The J gene is TRBJ2-2, the V gene TRBV30; 8 nucleotides line up with TRBD2. V shed 0 bases, J shed 0 bases, and the junction held 6 bases outside the gene matches. The CDR3 runs 17 residues. CDR1 is GTSNPN and CDR2 is SVGIG in the germline V gene (reference sequence).

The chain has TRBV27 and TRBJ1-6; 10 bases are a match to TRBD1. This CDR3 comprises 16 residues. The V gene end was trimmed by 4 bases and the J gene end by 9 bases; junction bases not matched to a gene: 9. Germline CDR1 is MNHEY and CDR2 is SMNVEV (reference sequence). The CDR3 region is CASSSPTGGNGSPLHF. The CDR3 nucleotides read TGTGCCAGCAGTTCACCGACAGGGGGCAATGGTTCACCCCTCCACTTT.

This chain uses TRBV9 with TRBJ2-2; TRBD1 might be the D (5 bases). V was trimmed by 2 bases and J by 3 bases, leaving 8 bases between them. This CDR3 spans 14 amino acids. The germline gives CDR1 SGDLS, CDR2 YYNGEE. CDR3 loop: CASSVDSYTGELFF. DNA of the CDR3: TGTGCCAGCAGCGTCGACAGTTACACCGGGGAGCTGTTTTTT.

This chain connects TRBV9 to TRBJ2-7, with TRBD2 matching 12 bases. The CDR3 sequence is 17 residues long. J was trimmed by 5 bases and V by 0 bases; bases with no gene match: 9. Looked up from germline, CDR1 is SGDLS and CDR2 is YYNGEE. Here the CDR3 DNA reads TGTGCCAGCAGCGTAGGGGCTAGCGGGAGGGCCGCCCACGAGCAGTACTTC. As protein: CASSVGASGRAAHEQYF.

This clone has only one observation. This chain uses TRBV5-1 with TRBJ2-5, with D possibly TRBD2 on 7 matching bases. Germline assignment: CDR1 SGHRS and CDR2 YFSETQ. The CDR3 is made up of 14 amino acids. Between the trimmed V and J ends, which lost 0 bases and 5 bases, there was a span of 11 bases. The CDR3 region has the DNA TGCGCCAGCAGCTTGGTGGGGGGGCTTGAGACCCAGTACTTC. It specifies CASSLVGGLETQYF.

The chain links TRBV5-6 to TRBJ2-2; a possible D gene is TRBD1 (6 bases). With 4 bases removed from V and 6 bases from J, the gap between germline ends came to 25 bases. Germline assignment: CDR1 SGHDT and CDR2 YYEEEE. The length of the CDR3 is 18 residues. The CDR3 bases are TGTGCCAGCAGCACGAAAAAGCTGGGGGCGTTTGAAGCCGGGGAGCTGTTTTTT. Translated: CASSTKKLGAFEAGELFF.